This record covers a single T cell receptor (beta chain). As yet, its antigen is unknown. This entry belongs to a study of CD8 T cells in ankylosing spondylitis. Study-level results: Ankylosing spondylitis blood seemed to carry a telltale TCR beta motif made of under 10 highly homologous variants. Disease-linked clones were CD8+ and relatively rare in peripheral blood. Disease-linked clones reportedly showed significant enrichment in matched ankylosing spondylitis synovial fluid. Some motif variants had been reported before (in reactive arthritis synovial fluid and blood).

The authors made TCR beta libraries by quantitative 5'-RACE with molecular barcodes. TCRdb analysed the 5' RACE reads with MiXCR anew, one entry per CDR3 protein. The table shows some 800,000 distinct CDR3 sequences, with about 11% occurring only once. The germline CDR1 and CDR2 sequences are SEHNR and FQNEAQ (reference sequence). Trimming stripped 6 bases from V and 4 bases from J, with 13 bases between. This CDR3 region has 14 residues. Sequenced material: blood, either unsorted or a sorted T cell fraction (not recorded which). The V gene is TRBV7-9, the J gene TRBJ2-1; D possibly corresponds to TRBD2 (6 bases). This clonotype was obtained from a male donor with ankylosing spondylitis. The CDR3 nucleotides read TGTGCCAGCAGTTTCGGGGGTTATTACAATGAGCAGTTCTTC. Its translation is CASSFGGYYNEQFF.